These T cell receptor beta chains were read from a single sample in a study of blood T cell repertoires in COVID-19. The repertoire was sequenced with immunoSEQ multiplex PCR; TCRdb's copy has only in-frame clones and lacks some. Counted here are more than 300,000 clones, about nine tenths occurring once; the ten biggest clones make up roughly 6.6%. Sequencing was carried out using peripheral blood. These receptors all come from a woman in her seventies with COVID-19, enrolled during active disease. CDR3s include the opening cysteine and the closing phenylalanine or tryptophan. The D gene is left open where the match is weak. A row's size may be missing; if present it is once, few, many or a size class.

j_call clone_size v_call d_call cdr3_length cdr3_aa cdr3_nt
TRBJ2-6 medium-sized TRBV5-6 - 19 CASSLGRGTGLSGANVLTF TGTGCCAGCAGCCTTGGGAGGGGGACAGGCCTCTCTGGGGCCAACGTCCTGACTTTC
TRBJ2-3 - TRBV7-2 TRBD2 17 CASSLGASGGVTDTQYF TGTGCCAGCAGCTTAGGGGCTAGCGGGGGCGTCACAGATACGCAGTATTTT
TRBJ2-5 - TRBV15 TRBD2 16 CATSRDSGGVLGTQYF TGTGCCACCAGCAGAGACTCCGGGGGGGTTCTAGGGACCCAGTACTTC
TRBJ1-6 - TRBV28 TRBD1 14 CASSYTGANSPLHF TGTGCCAGCAGTTATACAGGGGCCAATTCACCCCTCCACTTT
TRBJ1-4 - TRBV4-1 TRBD1 15 CASSQVGDRVGKLFF TGCGCCAGCAGCCAAGTAGGGGACAGGGTTGGAAAACTGTTTTTT
TRBJ1-6 - TRBV7-8 - 15 CASSSDSQSRAPLHF TGTGCCAGCAGCTCGGACAGCCAATCTCGGGCACCCCTCCACTTT
TRBJ1-2 - TRBV27 TRBD1 14 CASSLNRGGYGYTF TGTGCCAGCAGTTTGAACAGGGGAGGATATGGCTACACCTTC
TRBJ1-2 - TRBV19 - 14 CASSIIQSFNGYTF TGTGCCAGTAGTATAATACAGTCATTTAATGGCTACACCTTC
TRBJ1-2 - TRBV4-3 - 16 CASSQDGGGSNYGYTF TGCGCCAGCAGCCAAGATGGCGGGGGCTCTAACTATGGCTACACCTTC
TRBJ1-2 - TRBV5-6 - 15 CASSFPSAELGTRTF TGTGCCAGCAGCTTCCCCTCGGCCGAGTTGGGAACTAGGACCTTC
TRBJ2-1 - TRBV5-1 TRBD1 15 CASSWGQGTYNEQFF TGCGCCAGCAGCTGGGGACAGGGGACATACAATGAGCAGTTCTTC
TRBJ2-6 - TRBV5-1 - 16 CASSLFGIGGANVLTF TGCGCCAGCAGCCTCTTCGGGATTGGTGGGGCCAACGTCCTGACTTTC
TRBJ1-1 few TRBV6-5 - 15 CASRGRQGGRTEAFF TGTGCCAGCAGGGGAAGGCAGGGAGGTCGGACTGAAGCTTTCTTT
TRBJ2-5 - TRBV6-2/TRBV6-3 TRBD2 15 CASCSASGTQETQYF TGTGCCAGCTGTTCGGCTAGCGGGACTCAAGAGACCCAGTACTTC
TRBJ1-1 few TRBV5-1 TRBD1 14 CASRTGTANTEAFF TGCGCCAGCCGAACCGGGACAGCGAACACTGAAGCTTTCTTT
TRBJ1-2 - TRBV12-3/TRBV12-4 - 13 CASSLEVPYGYTF TGTGCCAGCAGTTTGGAGGTCCCCTATGGCTACACCTTC
TRBJ1-1 - TRBV5-1 TRBD1 14 CASSQQGGNTEAFF TGCGCCAGCAGCCAACAGGGGGGGAACACTGAAGCTTTCTTT
TRBJ1-1 - TRBV5-6 TRBD1 14 CASSSAGGQGPAFF TGTGCCAGCAGCTCCGCCGGGGGACAGGGCCCCGCTTTCTTT
TRBJ2-7 once TRBV5-4 - 12 CASSLDSREQYF TGTGCCAGCAGCTTGGACTCTAGAGAGCAGTACTTC
TRBJ2-3 - TRBV28 TRBD2 16 CASSLGGVASTDTQYF TGTGCCAGCAGTTTAGGGGGGGTTGCTAGCACAGATACGCAGTATTTT
TRBJ1-3 - TRBV30 TRBD1 13 CAWTGTGGNTIYF TGTGCCTGGACCGGGACAGGGGGAAACACCATATATTTT
TRBJ1-1 - TRBV28 - 12 CASSLPGSEAFF TGTGCCAGCAGTCTCCCGGGGTCCGAAGCTTTCTTT
TRBJ1-5 - TRBV18 - 13 CASSLDREQPQHF TGTGCCAGCTCACTGGACAGAGAGCAGCCCCAGCATTTT
TRBJ2-7 - TRBV7-3 - 13 CASSTTGSYEQYF TGTGCCAGCAGCACGACAGGATCCTACGAGCAGTACTTC
TRBJ1-4 once TRBV7-2 - 16 CASSPGGARGNEKLFF TGTGCCAGCAGCCCCGGAGGGGCGCGGGGTAATGAAAAACTGTTTTTT
TRBJ1-1 - TRBV9 TRBD1 14 CASSDGTGGTEAFF TGTGCCAGCAGCGATGGGACAGGGGGAACTGAAGCTTTCTTT
TRBJ1-6 - TRBV27 - 15 CASSFRAGHNSPLHF TGTGCCAGCAGTTTCCGGGCAGGGCATAATTCACCCCTCCACTTT
TRBJ2-3 - TRBV5-1 - 13 CASRLAPPDTQYF TGCGCCAGCAGACTAGCCCCCCCAGATACGCAGTATTTT
TRBJ1-1 once TRBV7-8 TRBD1 14 CASSATGGVTEAFF TGTGCCAGCAGCGCTACAGGGGGGGTCACTGAAGCTTTCTTT
TRBJ1-1 - TRBV7-9 - 12 CASSLRSFEAFF TGTGCCAGCAGCTTAAGGAGCTTTGAAGCTTTCTTT
TRBJ2-7 once TRBV6-5 TRBD1 13 CASRTGALYEQYF TGTGCCAGCAGGACAGGGGCACTTTACGAGCAGTACTTC
TRBJ2-1 - TRBV18 - 15 CASSRAGGDYNEQFF TGTGCCAGCTCACGTGCCGGGGGAGACTACAATGAGCAGTTCTTC
TRBJ2-7 - TRBV7-9 - 13 CASSLLESYEQYF TGTGCCAGCAGCTTATTGGAGTCCTACGAGCAGTACTTC
TRBJ2-7 - TRBV28 - 11 CASSPNYEQYF TGTGCCAGCAGTCCCAACTACGAGCAGTACTTC
TRBJ2-5 - TRBV7-7 - 15 CASSSTGRRDETQYF TGTGCCAGCAGCTCCACAGGGCGAAGGGATGAGACCCAGTACTTC
TRBJ1-5 - TRBV28 - 13 CASTVDRGQPQHF TGTGCCAGCACCGTTGACAGAGGCCAGCCCCAGCATTTT
TRBJ1-4 once TRBV10-3 TRBD1 15 CAISFGTGVNEKLFF TGTGCCATCAGTTTCGGGACAGGGGTGAACGAAAAACTGTTTTTT
TRBJ2-5 - TRBV5-4 TRBD1 15 CASSTRQGRLETQYF TGTGCCAGCAGCACCCGACAGGGGAGGTTAGAGACCCAGTACTTC